The 28 T cell receptor beta chains presented below share a single source sample, sequenced in a study of shared clonotypes between healthy human individuals. Some clones are missing from TCRdb's copy, which holds only in-frame ones; the method was immunoSEQ multiplex PCR. The data contain some 2.4 million clones, 80% to 95% of them singletons. The specimen was naive CD4+ T cells from PBMCs. Stated subset: CD45RA+ positively selected. These receptors all stem from a young man in good health. Some clones in this sample may be carry-over from other donors' samples.

The chain links TRBV7-9 to TRBJ1-1; a weak D match, TRBD1 (5 bases). V lost 0 bases and J lost 4, with 12 bases in between. The CDR3 covers 15 residues. In germline, CDR1 is SEHNR, CDR2 FQNEAQ (reference sequence). Here the CDR3 DNA reads TGTGCCAGCAGCTTAGCGCCAGGGAGGAGCACTGAAGCTTTCTTT. Its translation: CASSLAPGRSTEAFF.

V usage is TRBV11-2 and J usage is TRBJ1-3; D is uncertain. Trimming took 8 bases from V and 0 from J, leaving 14 bases between them. The length of the CDR3 is 15 residues. Germline-derived CDR1 and CDR2 are SGHAT and FQNNGV. CDR3 residues: CASGPTAASGNTIYF. CDR3 nucleotide sequence: TGTGCCAGCGGACCGACGGCGGCCTCTGGAAACACCATATATTTT.

J is TRBJ2-1 and V is TRBV6-5, with 11 bases lining up with TRBD2. V lost 1 base and J lost 4; bases outside the gene matches: 3. From germline, CDR1 is MNHEY and CDR2 SVGAGI. The CDR3 contains 16 residues. CDR3 in amino acids: CASSYLGLADYNEQFF. CDR3 coding DNA: TGTGCCAGCAGTTACTTGGGACTAGCGGATTACAATGAGCAGTTCTTC.

The chain recombines TRBV28 with TRBJ2-1; 9 bases are shared with TRBD2. The CDR3 spans 13 residues. CDR1 and CDR2 from the germline V gene are MDHEN and SYDVKM. V lost 10 bases to trimming and J lost 0 bases; unmatched junction nucleotides: 1. The DNA of the CDR3 is TGTGCCACTAGCGGGGCCTCCTACAATGAGCAGTTCTTC. This encodes CATSGASYNEQFF.

A single count supports this clone. The rearrangement joins TRBV5-1 to TRBJ2-1, with TRBD2 matching over 8 bases. The V and J ends lost 0 bases and 0 bases, in that order; junction bases with no gene match: 8. The length of the CDR3 is 18 residues. The germline gives CDR1 SGHRS, CDR2 YFSETQ. CDR3 region: CASSLAPPGTSSYNEQFF. The CDR3, as DNA: TGCGCCAGCAGCTTGGCCCCCCCCGGGACTAGCTCCTACAATGAGCAGTTCTTC.

V and J are TRBV12-5 and TRBJ1-1; 8 bases match TRBD1. This CDR3 spans 17 amino acids. The J segment lost 4 bases and the V segment lost 0 bases, leaving 10 bases of the junction unmatched. Per the germline V gene, CDR1 is LGHNT and CDR2 is FRNRAP. The CDR3 coding sequence is TGTGCTAGTGGTTTGGTATCTGGGGACAGGCAGAGCACTGAAGCTTTCTTT. Translated: CASGLVSGDRQSTEAFF.

V usage is TRBV6-6 and J usage is TRBJ2-5; 7 bases are a match to TRBD1. The V gene's germline CDR1 is MNHNY and CDR2 SVGAGI (reference sequence). The CDR3 runs 15 residues. With V trimmed by 6 bases and J by 2 bases, 9 bases remained unmatched. CDR3 nucleotides: TGTGCCAGCAGCCGCGGACAGGCTCTTCAAGAGACCCAGTACTTC. Translated: CASSRGQALQETQYF.

The V gene is TRBV5-8, the J gene TRBJ2-2; no firm D call. The V and J ends lost 0 bases and 3 bases respectively, with 9 bases between them. The CDR3 runs to 15 residues. Germline V gene lookup returns CDR1 SGHTS and CDR2 YDEGEE. The CDR3 DNA reads as TGTGCCAGCAGCTTGGGGACCCGGGACACCGGGGAGCTGTTTTTT. Translation gives CASSLGTRDTGELFF.

The chain carries TRBV7-9 and TRBJ2-7; 13 bases match TRBD2. Germline V gene lookup returns CDR1 SEHNR and CDR2 FQNEAQ (reference sequence). J lost 4 bases, V lost 4 bases, and 13 bases had no gene match. The length of the CDR3 is 18 residues. CDR3 residues: CASSSPGLAGFLSYEQYF. The CDR3 nucleotides read TGTGCCAGCAGCTCGCCGGGACTAGCGGGATTTCTCTCATACGAGCAGTACTTC.

The CDR3, as DNA: TGCGCCAGCAGCCTCCCAAGTGGCCCGAACACCGGGGAGCTGTTTTTT. Its translation is CASSLPSGPNTGELFF. The chain uses TRBV5-1 and TRBJ2-2, with D unclear. V gave up 4 bases and J gave up 0 bases, with 13 bases separating them. The V gene's germline CDR1 is SGHRS and CDR2 YFSETQ. CDR3 length: 16 residues.

The rearrangement links TRBV7-6 to TRBJ1-1; D unresolved. The V gene lost 4 bases and the J gene lost 0 bases, with 9 bases spanning the gap. There are 14 residues in the CDR3. Looked up from germline, CDR1 is SGHVS and CDR2 is FNYEAQ. The CDR3 DNA is TGTGCCAGCAGCTCTAGGTACCTGAACACTGAAGCTTTCTTT. Its protein is CASSSRYLNTEAFF.

This chain links TRBV4-1 with TRBJ2-7, with D maybe TRBD1 (5 bases). Per germline, CDR1 MGHRA and CDR2 YSYEKL. This CDR3 has 16 residues. Trimming stripped 2 bases from V and 0 bases from J, with 14 bases between. CDR3 sequence reads: CASSQPTAPSSYEQYF. In DNA, the CDR3 is TGCGCCAGCAGCCAACCGACAGCGCCCAGCTCCTACGAGCAGTACTTC.

The chain employs TRBV6-1 and TRBJ1-1, with 11 bases lining up with TRBD1. Germline-derived CDR1 and CDR2 are MNHNS and SASEGT. The J segment lost 8 bases and the V segment lost 5 bases, leaving 4 bases of the junction unmatched. This CDR3 is built from 13 residues. The CDR3 here is CASSWTGGSEAFF. The CDR3 region has the DNA TGTGCCAGCAGTTGGACAGGGGGCTCCGAAGCTTTCTTT.

Note on this clone: Other DNA sequences in this sample translate to the same CDR3. V usage is TRBV6-5 and J usage is TRBJ2-7, with TRBD1 matching over 7 bases. CDR1 and CDR2 (germline): MNHEY, SVGAGI. V was pared by 5 bases and J by 1 base, with 2 bases of the junction left unmatched. CDR3 length: 13 amino acids. The CDR3, as DNA: TGTGCCAGCAGTCGGACAGGTTCCTACGAGCAGTACTTC. Its translation is CASSRTGSYEQYF.

The chain couples TRBV6-1 to TRBJ1-2, with D uncertain. Trimming removed 7 bases at V and 4 bases at J, with 13 bases between. The CDR3 length is 13 residues. From germline, CDR1 is MNHNS and CDR2 SASEGT. CDR3 loop: CASTHSAFYGYTF. The DNA for the CDR3 is TGTGCCAGCACCCATTCGGCTTTCTATGGCTACACCTTC.

This chain joins TRBV30 and TRBJ1-5; D remains ambiguous. Germline CDR1 and CDR2: GTSNPN and SVGIG (reference sequence). Trimming cost V 4 bases and J 0 bases, with 7 bases left between them. The length of the CDR3 is 13 residues. The CDR3 here is CAWTEDSNQPQHF. The CDR3 nucleotides are TGTGCCTGGACCGAGGATAGCAATCAGCCCCAGCATTTT. The variable domain in full, completed from reference TRBV30 and TRBJ1-5, reads SQTIHQWPATLVQPVGSPLSLECTVEGTSNPNLYWYRQAAGRGLQLLFYSVGIGQISSEVPQNLSASRPQDRQFILSSKKLLLSDSGFYLCAWTEDSNQPQHFGDGTRLSIL.

CDR3 in DNA: TGTGCCAGCTCATCTCGACTAGCGGGAGGGGAGACCCAGTACTTC. Residues: CASSSRLAGGETQYF. The V gene is TRBV18, the J gene TRBJ2-5, with TRBD2 matching 14 bases. The V segment lost 5 bases and the J segment 5 bases; nucleotides outside the gene matches: 4. Looked up from germline, CDR1 is KGHSH and CDR2 is LQKENI. The CDR3 is 15 residues long.

The chain is built from TRBV4-1 and TRBJ2-5; 8 bases map to TRBD1. From germline, CDR1 is MGHRA and CDR2 YSYEKL. J was trimmed by 5 bases and V by 4 bases; bases with no gene match: 9. The CDR3 spans 15 residues. The CDR3 sequence: CASSRGQGGAETQYF. The CDR3 DNA reads as TGCGCCAGCAGCCGAGGACAGGGTGGTGCTGAGACCCAGTACTTC.

This chain uses TRBV7-9 with TRBJ2-7; 7 bases are a match to TRBD1. The J segment lost 7 bases and the V segment lost 6 bases, leaving 15 bases of the junction unmatched. Germline CDR1 reads SEHNR; CDR2 reads FQNEAQ (reference sequence). The CDR3 contains 15 residues. The CDR3 loop is CASSPDGTALREQYF. The DNA for the CDR3 is TGTGCCAGCAGTCCGGATGGGACAGCGCTTCGGGAGCAGTACTTC.

This clone was observed once. Other DNA sequences in the same sample also yield this CDR3. This rearrangement joins TRBV5-1 to TRBJ1-4; TRBD1 matches at 9 bases. The germline gives CDR1 SGHRS, CDR2 YFSETQ. The CDR3 consists of 16 residues. Germline trimming cut 0 bases from V and 2 bases from J; bases unmatched to any gene: 2. CDR3 nucleotide sequence: TGCGCCAGCAGCTTGGCCGGACAGGGGACTAATGAAAAACTGTTTTTT. It yields the protein CASSLAGQGTNEKLFF.

The CDR3 spells CASGTGYGNYGYTF. CDR3 in DNA: TGTGCCAGTGGGACAGGGTACGGGAACTATGGCTACACCTTC. This sequence joins TRBV19 and TRBJ1-2, with TRBD1 matching over 9 bases. V lost 8 bases, J lost 2 bases, and 6 bases stayed unmatched. The CDR3 covers 14 residues. Germline-derived CDR1 and CDR2 are LNHDA and SQIVND (reference sequence).

This chain links TRBV12-5 with TRBJ2-7; 10 positions agree with TRBD1. The junction had 7 bases not matched to a gene; V was cut back by 0 bases and J by 5 bases. Germline loops: CDR1 LGHNT, CDR2 FRNRAP. The CDR3 length is 16 residues. CDR3 in amino acids: CASGLVLGTGVDEQYF. The CDR3 bases are TGTGCTAGTGGTTTGGTACTAGGGACAGGGGTTGACGAGCAGTACTTC.

The V call is TRBV28, the J call TRBJ2-5, with D uncertain. Looked up from germline, CDR1 is MDHEN and CDR2 is SYDVKM. V lost 6 bases and J 3 bases, leaving 8 bases between the germline ends. This CDR3 is 12 amino acids long. The CDR3 here is CASSQQKETQYF. CDR3 sequence (DNA): TGTGCCAGCAGCCAACAGAAAGAGACCCAGTACTTC. Full variable domain (remainder filled in from reference TRBV28 and TRBJ2-5): DVKVTQSSRYLVKRTGEKVFLECVQDMDHENMFWYRQDPGLGLRLIYFSYDVKMKEKGDIPEGYSVSREKKERFSLILESASTNQTSMYLCASSQQKETQYFGPGTRLLVL.

This chain uses TRBV27 with TRBJ2-3; the match to TRBD1 covers 8 bases. The CDR3 sequence is 17 residues long. After removal of 5 bases from V and 1 base from J, the junction contained 11 bases not matched to a gene. Germline V lookup: CDR1 MNHEY, CDR2 SMNVEV (reference sequence). This CDR3 reads CASSPGQGARGTDTQYF. DNA of the CDR3: TGTGCCAGCAGTCCTGGACAGGGAGCTAGGGGCACAGATACGCAGTATTTT.

The rearrangement uses TRBV18 and TRBJ2-1, with D perhaps matching TRBD2 (6 bases). This CDR3 has 15 residues. Trimming removed 6 bases at V and 5 bases at J, with 17 bases between. Germline assignment: CDR1 KGHSH and CDR2 LQKENI. CDR3: CASSPGAPGNNEQFF. DNA of the CDR3: TGTGCCAGCTCCCCGGGAGCCCCGGGGAACAATGAGCAGTTCTTC.

The chain has TRBV4-2 and TRBJ2-6, with D hard to call. From germline, CDR1 is LGHNA and CDR2 YNFKEQ. CDR3 length: 18 residues. V lost 0 bases and J lost 2, with 14 bases in between. CDR3 protein: CASSQEMVGQAGANVLTF. As DNA, the CDR3 is TGTGCCAGCAGCCAAGAGATGGTAGGGCAAGCTGGGGCCAACGTCCTGACTTTC.

J is TRBJ2-7 and V is TRBV5-1; 9 bases map to TRBD2. Germline V gives CDR1 SGHRS, CDR2 YFSETQ. This CDR3 region has 14 residues. The V segment lost 4 bases and the J segment 4 bases; nucleotides outside the gene matches: 6. CDR3 amino acids: CASSGGRADYEQYF. The DNA of the CDR3 is TGCGCCAGCAGCGGCGGGAGGGCCGATTACGAGCAGTACTTC.

The rearrangement joins TRBV6-1 to TRBJ2-7, with D perhaps given as TRBD1 or TRBD2 (5 bases each). The CDR3 is 15 residues long. Trimming left V 8 bases short and J 0 bases short, with 17 bases between. Germline CDR1 reads MNHNS; CDR2 reads SASEGT. CDR3 in amino acids: CASGSGTASSYEQYF. In nucleotides, the CDR3 is TGTGCCAGCGGTTCCGGGACCGCGAGCTCCTACGAGCAGTACTTC.